Below are 21 T cell receptor beta chains sequenced from a single sample in a study of control samples from healthy donors and cancer patients. Some clones are missing from TCRdb's copy, which holds only in-frame ones; the method was immunoSEQ multiplex PCR. The table lists 150,000 to 200,000 clones, about 90% of them singletons. The source material was blood. The receptors were sampled from a man aged 25 to 45 in good health.

The rearrangement uses TRBV28 and TRBJ2-5, with 9 bases identical to TRBD1. CDR3 size: 16 residues. The V gene end was trimmed by 4 bases and the J gene end by 1 base; junction bases not matched to a gene: 7. In germline, CDR1 is MDHEN, CDR2 SYDVKM. In DNA, the CDR3 is TGTGCCAGCAGTTCCACGGACAGGGGCCTCCAAGAGACCCAGTACTTC. Translation: CASSSTDRGLQETQYF.

The chain couples TRBV29-1 to TRBJ2-1, with TRBD2 matching 7 bases. Trimming cost V 6 bases and J 4 bases; bases outside gene matches: 15. This CDR3 has 16 residues. Germline values: CDR1 SQVTM, CDR2 ANQGSEA. CDR3 sequence (DNA): TGCAGCGTCCGAGCGGGATCTAATACTAAATACAATGAGCAGTTCTTC. The encoded protein is CSVRAGSNTKYNEQFF.

The count of this clone is one. V is TRBV6-5 and J is TRBJ1-6, with a weak D call TRBD1 (6 bases). Trimming cost V 5 bases and J 5 bases, with 13 bases left between them. Germline CDR1 is MNHEY and CDR2 is SVGAGI. The CDR3 is 15 residues long. This chain's CDR3 is CASSQLQGNNSPLHF. CDR3 bases: TGTGCCAGCAGTCAACTCCAGGGGAATAATTCACCCCTCCACTTT.

Remarks on this clone: This same CDR3 is encoded by further DNA sequences in the sample. This chain links TRBV29-1 with TRBJ2-1; 7 bases map to TRBD1. The junction had 0 bases not matched to a gene; V was cut back by 3 bases and J by 7 bases. This CDR3 is 11 amino acids long. Germline CDR1 reads SQVTM; CDR2 reads ANQGSEA. CDR3 DNA: TGCAGCGTTGACAGGGGGAATGAGCAGTTCTTC. It specifies CSVDRGNEQFF.

The chain employs TRBV7-2 and TRBJ2-7, with D possibly TRBD1 on 5 matching bases. Deletions cut 3 bases from V and 4 bases from J, with 13 bases between. CDR3 length: 14 residues. Germline V CDR1 and CDR2: SGHTA, FQGNSA. CDR3: CASSFTQGPYEQYF. For the CDR3, the DNA is TGTGCCAGCAGCTTCACCCAGGGCCCTTACGAGCAGTACTTC. Drawing the rest from reference TRBV7-2 and TRBJ2-7, the complete variable domain is GAGVSQSPSNKVTEKGKDVELRCDPISGHTALYWYRQSLGQGLEFLIYFQGNSAPDKSGLPSDRFSAERTGGSVSTLTIQRTQQEDSAVYLCASSFTQGPYEQYFGPGTRLTVT.

The CDR3 coding sequence is TGTGCCAGCAGCTCAAGGGACGAATCCACCTCCTTCACAGATACGCAGTATTTT. This codes for CASSSRDESTSFTDTQYF. The chain has TRBV7-6 and TRBJ2-3; the D gene could be TRBD1 or TRBD2 (5 bases each). From germline, CDR1 is SGHVS and CDR2 FNYEAQ. The V gene lost 4 bases and the J gene lost 2 bases, with 22 bases spanning the gap. This CDR3 has 18 amino acids.

This chain uses TRBV7-8 with TRBJ1-1, with unresolved D. CDR1 and CDR2 from the germline V gene are SGHVS and FQNEAQ. The CDR3 loop spans 13 amino acids. Between the trimmed V and J ends, which lost 4 bases and 5 bases, there was a span of 11 bases. In nucleotides, the CDR3 is TGTGCCAGCAGCTATTTAACCGGGACTGAAGCTTTCTTT. Translation: CASSYLTGTEAFF.

This rearrangement joins TRBV19 to TRBJ1-2, with TRBD1 identical over 12 bases. The V gene end was trimmed by 4 bases and the J gene end by 3 bases; junction bases not matched to a gene: 9. Germline-derived CDR1 and CDR2 are LNHDA and SQIVND (reference sequence). This CDR3 is built from 17 residues. CDR3 sequence (DNA): TGTGCCAGTAGTAGGCCGGGACAGGGGGCGTCGGACTATGGCTACACCTTC. This encodes CASSRPGQGASDYGYTF.

This chain joins TRBV15 and TRBJ1-6; D remains unclear. CDR1 is LNHNV and CDR2 is YYDKDF in the germline V gene (reference sequence). V dropped 1 base and J dropped 8 bases, with 15 bases sitting between them. The CDR3 is made up of 16 amino acids. The CDR3 loop is CATSRVILRLDSPLHF. The CDR3 nucleotides read TGTGCCACCAGCAGAGTTATTCTCCGTCTGGATTCACCCCTCCACTTT.

Points on this clone: At the DNA level, this CDR3 is encoded by other sequences in the same sample as well. The gene calls are TRBV21-1 and TRBJ2-4; the table gives TRBD1 as D, unverified against the DNA. TRBV21-1 is tagged as a pseudogene. The CDR3 has 16 amino acids. The CDR3 nucleotides read TGTGCCAGCAGCAAGGCGGCAGGGGGGGCCAAAAACATTCAGTACTTC. It encodes CASSKAAGGAKNIQYF.

The chain uses TRBV10-3 and TRBJ1-5; 8 bases align to TRBD1. V was clipped by 9 bases and J by 4 bases; unmatched bases: 5. Germline-derived CDR1 and CDR2 are ENHRY and SYGVKD. The CDR3 extends over 13 amino acids. CDR3 DNA: TGTGCCATTGGGACAGGACAAAATCAGCCCCAGCATTTT. Protein: CAIGTGQNQPQHF.

This chain uses TRBV13 with TRBJ1-1; 9 bases agree with TRBD1. Per germline, CDR1 PRHDT and CDR2 FYEKMQ (reference sequence). There are 18 residues in the CDR3. With 5 bases clipped from V and 1 base from J, the junction kept 14 bases outside the gene matches. The CDR3 DNA is TGTGCCAGCAGCCCCCGCGGGACAGGGATAACAGGGAACACTGAAGCTTTCTTT. Its protein is CASSPRGTGITGNTEAFF.

The chain links TRBV19 to TRBJ2-1; D gene uncertain. Germline V CDR1 and CDR2: LNHDA, SQIVND (reference sequence). Trimming took off 3 bases at V and 5 bases at J, with 17 bases between the two ends. The CDR3 extends over 16 amino acids. The CDR3 loop reads CASSIIGLKENNEQFF. The CDR3 DNA sequence: TGTGCCAGTAGTATCATCGGGCTGAAGGAGAACAATGAGCAGTTCTTC.

CDR3 sequence reads: CASGRSGANVLTF. The CDR3 nucleotides read TGTGCCAGCGGGCGCTCTGGGGCCAACGTCCTGACTTTC. This chain connects TRBV27 to TRBJ2-6; no definite D call. Germline lookup yields CDR1 MNHEY and CDR2 SMNVEV (reference sequence). V was cut by 8 bases and J by 0 bases, with 5 bases left in between. The length of the CDR3 is 13 residues.

The J gene is TRBJ2-1, the V gene TRBV5-6; D gene uncertain. The CDR3 runs 11 residues. Trimming pared 5 bases from V and 8 bases from J, leaving 8 bases between. Germline V gives CDR1 SGHDT, CDR2 YYEEEE. The CDR3 sequence is CASSLRYEQFF. DNA for the CDR3: TGTGCCAGCAGTCTACGGTATGAGCAGTTCTTC.

The rearrangement uses TRBV18 and TRBJ1-1; D unclear. Per germline, CDR1 KGHSH and CDR2 LQKENI. This CDR3 has 14 amino acids. V was trimmed by 6 bases and J by 1 base, leaving 12 bases between them. This CDR3 is CASSTEGSNTEAFF. The CDR3 DNA follows: TGTGCCAGCTCTACCGAAGGGTCGAACACTGAAGCTTTCTTT.

J is TRBJ2-1 and V is TRBV2; 7 positions agree with TRBD1. CDR3 length: 13 residues. In germline, CDR1 is SNHLY, CDR2 FYNNEI. V shed 6 bases, J shed 9 bases, and the junction held 8 bases outside the gene matches. The CDR3 loop reads CASRQTGRGEQFF. CDR3 DNA: TGTGCCAGCAGACAGACAGGGCGCGGTGAGCAGTTCTTC. Filled out from reference TRBV2 and TRBJ2-1, the complete variable domain reads EPEVTQTPSHQVTQMGQEVILRCVPISNHLYFYWYRQILGQKVEFLVSFYNNEISEKSEIFDDQFSVERPDGSNFTLKIRSTKLEDSAMYFCASRQTGRGEQFFGPGTRLTVL.

V usage is TRBV6-2 or TRBV6-3 and J usage is TRBJ2-7; 9 bases match TRBD2. The CDR3 is 17 residues long. The V gene end was trimmed by 4 bases and the J gene end by 0 bases; junction bases not matched to a gene: 10. Germline V CDR1 and CDR2: MNHEY, SVGEGT. In DNA form, the CDR3 reads TGTGCCAGCAGTTTCTTTCCTTCGCGGGAGGGCTCCTACGAGCAGTACTTC. It translates to CASSFFPSREGSYEQYF.

This rearrangement joins TRBV7-7 to TRBJ1-1, with 7 bases aligning to TRBD1. The germline V gene encodes CDR1 SSHAT and CDR2 FNYEAQ (reference sequence). The CDR3 is made up of 13 amino acids. After removal of 6 bases from V and 4 bases from J, the junction contained 5 bases not matched to a gene. For the CDR3, the DNA is TGTGCCAGCAGGTACCCAGGGGGCACTGAAGCTTTCTTT. This translates into CASRYPGGTEAFF.

The V call is TRBV6-5, the J call TRBJ2-4; D is possibly TRBD1 (6 bases). The germline V gene encodes CDR1 MNHEY and CDR2 SVGAGI. This CDR3 has 14 amino acids. V was trimmed by 6 bases and J by 0 bases, leaving 9 bases between them. In nucleotides, the CDR3 is TGTGCCAGCAGCGACAGGTCAGCCAAAAACATTCAGTACTTC. This translates into CASSDRSAKNIQYF.

The V and J genes are TRBV28 and TRBJ1-1, with unresolved D. The CDR3 runs to 14 residues. The V end was cut by 2 bases, the J end by 7 bases, with 14 bases between. Germline V gene lookup returns CDR1 MDHEN and CDR2 SYDVKM. CDR3 protein: CASSLSVGRFEAFF. The DNA of the CDR3 is TGTGCCAGCAGTTTAAGTGTTGGCAGGTTTGAAGCTTTCTTT.